Each of the 18 T cell receptor beta chains below was sequenced from the same sample in a study of cytomegalovirus exposure and HLA in healthy donors. Researchers ran the PCR with 60 Vbeta and 13 Jbeta primers. Assay used: immunoSEQ multiplex PCR; TCRdb lists only in-frame clones, some missing. Among 170,000 or so clones listed, 81% were seen once. Material for sequencing was PBMCs. The receptors come from a woman between 25 and 40 years old in good health and CMV-seronegative.

The chain employs TRBV4-3 and TRBJ2-3; the match to TRBD2 covers 7 bases. The CDR3 covers 16 residues. Trimming took 2 bases from V and 0 from J; bases not matched to a gene: 5. Germline V gene data show CDR1 as LGHNA and CDR2 as YSLEER. The CDR3, as DNA: TGCGCCAGCAGCCAACAGACTAGCATAAGCACAGATACGCAGTATTTT. This translates into CASSQQTSISTDTQYF.

The chain recombines TRBV18 with TRBJ2-2; D perhaps matches TRBD1 (7 bases). Germline V lookup: CDR1 KGHSH, CDR2 LQKENI. The V gene lost 2 bases and the J gene lost 3 bases, with 13 bases spanning the gap. The CDR3 consists of 16 residues. CDR3 bases: TGTGCCAGCTCACCAGGGGGGACAGCTTACACCGGGGAGCTGTTTTTT. It codes for CASSPGGTAYTGELFF. Full variable domain (rest looked up from reference TRBV18 and TRBJ2-2): NAGVMQNPRHLVRRRGQEARLRCSPMKGHSHVYWYRQLPEEGLKFMVYLQKENIIDESGMPKERFSAEFPKEGPSILRIQQVVRGDSAAYFCASSPGGTAYTGELFFGEGSRLTVL.

V gene TRBV6-5 combines with J gene TRBJ2-2, with D hard to call. V was clipped by 5 bases and J by 12 bases, with 10 bases between them. Germline CDR1 MNHEY, CDR2 SVGAGI. This CDR3 contains 11 residues. This CDR3 reads CASSRDKKLFF. CDR3 DNA sequence: TGTGCCAGCAGTAGAGACAAGAAGCTGTTTTTT.

Of note for this clone: Mismatch with germline at one junction end may stem from a read error. The rearrangement joins TRBV6-1 to TRBJ2-7; no clear D gene. CDR3 size: 14 residues. In germline, CDR1 is MNHNS, CDR2 SASEGT. CDR3 loop: CASSEGWQSYEQYF. CDR3 nucleotide sequence: TGTGCCAGCAGCGAAGGGTGGCAGTCCTACGAGCAGTACTTC.

This rearrangement joins TRBV4-3 to TRBJ1-2, with 8 positions matching TRBD1. After removal of 4 bases from V and 3 bases from J, the junction contained 1 base not matched to a gene. Germline values: CDR1 LGHNA, CDR2 YSLEER. CDR3 length: 13 amino acids. The CDR3 is CASSPGQDYGYTF. The CDR3 region has the DNA TGCGCCAGCAGCCCGGGACAGGACTATGGCTACACCTTC.

A word on this clone: This same CDR3 is encoded by further DNA sequences in the sample. The J gene is TRBJ2-1, the V gene TRBV2, with 7 bases lining up with TRBD2. Germline V CDR1 and CDR2: SNHLY, FYNNEI. CDR3 length equals 13 residues. The J segment lost 3 bases and the V segment lost 4 bases, leaving 0 bases of the junction unmatched. DNA of the CDR3: TGTGCCAGCAGTGGGACTAGCTACAATGAGCAGTTCTTC. This codes for CASSGTSYNEQFF. The whole variable domain, remainder taken from reference TRBV2 and TRBJ2-1, is EPEVTQTPSHQVTQMGQEVILRCVPISNHLYFYWYRQILGQKVEFLVSFYNNEISEKSEIFDDQFSVERPDGSNFTLKIRSTKLEDSAMYFCASSGTSYNEQFFGPGTRLTVL.

This clone appeared once. This chain uses TRBV10-2 with TRBJ2-3; TRBD2 aligns across 8 bases. Germline CDR1 WSHSY, CDR2 SAAADI. V dropped 2 bases and J dropped 5; count of bases not matched to a gene: 9. The CDR3 is 16 residues long. CDR3 sequence (DNA): TGCGCCAGCAGTGAGAGCACGGGGGGGCCAGTAGATACGCAGTATTTT. Translating it yields CASSESTGGPVDTQYF.

This clone was observed a single time. The genes are TRBV19 and TRBJ2-1; no firm D call. The V gene's germline CDR1 is LNHDA and CDR2 SQIVND (reference sequence). The V and J ends lost 4 bases and 0 bases respectively, with 13 bases between them. The CDR3 covers 16 residues. The CDR3 sequence is CASSTLLVLSYNEQFF. The CDR3 region has the DNA TGTGCCAGTAGTACCCTCCTCGTCCTCTCCTACAATGAGCAGTTCTTC.

This chain connects TRBV9 to TRBJ1-2; D is unresolved. The germline CDR1 and CDR2 sequences are SGDLS and YYNGEE. The CDR3 extends over 11 amino acids. The V and J ends lost 3 bases and 4 bases respectively, with 4 bases between them. The CDR3 bases are TGTGCCAGCAGCGGGCTCTATGGCTACACCTTC. It codes for CASSGLYGYTF.

V is TRBV5-5 and J is TRBJ2-7; 8 bases align to TRBD1. Germline lookup yields CDR1 SGHKS and CDR2 YYEKEE (reference sequence). The CDR3 is 20 amino acids. V was clipped by 2 bases and J by 2 bases; unmatched bases: 21. The CDR3 here is CASSFPRGQSGFAAAYEQYF. The CDR3 DNA sequence: TGTGCCAGCAGCTTTCCCAGGGGGCAGAGCGGGTTTGCGGCGGCCTACGAGCAGTACTTC.

V and J are TRBV4-1 and TRBJ2-3; the D is unclear. Trimming cost V 0 bases and J 0 bases, with 7 bases left between them. CDR1 is MGHRA and CDR2 is YSYEKL in the germline V gene. CDR3 length: 15 amino acids. CDR3 bases: TGCGCCAGCAGCCAAGATCCCAGTAGCACAGATACGCAGTATTTT. It specifies CASSQDPSSTDTQYF.

The chain has TRBV27 and TRBJ2-7; 9 positions match TRBD1. V was clipped by 6 bases and J by 5 bases; unmatched bases: 11. The CDR3 loop spans 15 amino acids. Germline V CDR1 and CDR2: MNHEY, SMNVEV (reference sequence). The CDR3 reads CASSHLPGQGDEQYF. The CDR3, as DNA: TGTGCCAGCAGCCACTTACCGGGACAGGGAGACGAGCAGTACTTC.

Only one count was recorded for this clone. The rearrangement links TRBV5-6 to TRBJ2-3, with 9 bases matching TRBD2. The ends lost 3 bases at V and 5 bases at J; junction bases unmatched: 13. The CDR3 is made up of 17 amino acids. The germline V gene has CDR1 SGHDT and CDR2 YYEEEE. The CDR3 DNA is TGTGCCAGCAGCTACGGCGGCGGCGGGGGGGCCTTAGATACGCAGTATTTT. The encoded protein is CASSYGGGGGALDTQYF.

This chain joins TRBV12-1 and TRBJ1-1. TRBV12-1 is a recognized pseudogene. The CDR3 is 14 amino acids. In nucleotides, the CDR3 is TGTGCCAGCAGCTTCCGGGAGCTGAACACTGAAGCTTTCTTT. Its protein product is CASSFRELNTEAFF.

The chain uses TRBV19 and TRBJ2-7; 7 bases map to TRBD2. CDR1 is LNHDA, CDR2 SQIVND, per germline (reference sequence). The V segment lost 5 bases and the J segment 2 bases; nucleotides outside the gene matches: 6. CDR3 size: 14 residues. The CDR3 is CASSSGRGAYEQYF. Written as DNA, the CDR3 is TGTGCCAGTAGTTCTGGTCGGGGGGCCTACGAGCAGTACTTC.

The J gene is TRBJ1-5, the V gene TRBV30; a weak D match, TRBD1 (6 bases). The germline gives CDR1 GTSNPN, CDR2 SVGIG (reference sequence). The V and J ends lost 2 bases and 4 bases respectively, with 9 bases between them. The CDR3 runs 13 residues. The CDR3 nucleotides read TGTGCCTGGAGTAGGCAGGGGAATCAGCCCCAGCATTTT. It yields the protein CAWSRQGNQPQHF.

The chain has TRBV25-1 and TRBJ2-3, with 8 bases fitting TRBD2. The V and J ends lost 7 bases and 4 bases, in that order; junction bases with no gene match: 7. From germline, CDR1 is MGHDK and CDR2 SYGVNS. CDR3 size: 14 residues. CDR3 residues: CASTVAGSSDTQYF. In DNA, the CDR3 is TGTGCCAGCACGGTAGCGGGAAGCTCAGATACGCAGTATTTT.

V and J are TRBV18 and TRBJ2-1, with 11 bases matching TRBD2. The germline CDR1 and CDR2 sequences are KGHSH and LQKENI. J gave up 2 bases and V 7 bases, and 7 bases lay outside the gene matches. The CDR3 is 16 residues long. CDR3 in DNA: TGTGCCAGCTTCCGATTAGCGGGAGGGACCTACAATGAGCAGTTCTTC. Residues: CASFRLAGGTYNEQFF.